Each of the 22 T cell receptor beta chains below was sequenced from the same sample in a study of blood T cells in healthy people across ages. The use of a sample-barcoded 5' primer and a J-beta primer mix characterized a second PCR of about 7 to 12 cycles. MiXCR, applied by TCRdb to the 5' RACE reads, yields one record per CDR3 protein. The sample includes 700,000 to 900,000 distinct CDR3 sequences, roughly 50% of them seen just once. The sequenced sample consisted of blood. The source is a man older than 75 in good health.

V gene TRBV11-2 combines with J gene TRBJ1-2; D is uncertain. This CDR3 has 13 residues. V lost 4 bases and J 4 bases, leaving 10 bases between the germline ends. CDR1 is SGHAT, CDR2 FQNNGV, per germline. This CDR3 is CASSSTVTYGYTF. DNA of the CDR3: TGTGCCAGCAGCTCCACGGTCACCTATGGCTACACCTTC.

The chain joins TRBV7-9 to TRBJ2-1; D call uncertain. V lost 4 bases, J lost 6 bases, and 13 bases lay in between. This CDR3 is built from 14 residues. Germline-derived CDR1 and CDR2 are SEHNR and FQNEAQ (reference sequence). The CDR3 DNA follows: TGTGCCAGCAGCTCCTTTAGACGGACCAATGAGCAGTTCTTC. Encoded protein: CASSSFRRTNEQFF.

This rearrangement joins TRBV25-1 to TRBJ1-2; TRBD1 might be the D (6 bases). With 8 bases removed from V and 4 bases from J, the gap between germline ends came to 17 bases. CDR1 MGHDK and CDR2 SYGVNS come from the germline V gene. CDR3 length: 14 amino acids. CDR3 in DNA: TGTGCCAGCTCCCCGGGACACTTAGTCTATGGCTACACCTTC. Translating gives CASSPGHLVYGYTF.

The chain links TRBV5-1 to TRBJ2-2; D might be TRBD1 (5 bases). In germline, CDR1 is SGHRS, CDR2 YFSETQ. V lost 0 bases and J 6 bases, leaving 9 bases between the germline ends. This CDR3 spans 14 amino acids. The CDR3: CASSLASGSGELFF. The DNA for the CDR3 is TGCGCCAGCAGCTTGGCTTCAGGGTCCGGGGAGCTGTTTTTT.

This clonotype was detected only a few times. V usage is TRBV9 and J usage is TRBJ1-2; possibly TRBD1 for D (6 bases). V was trimmed by 3 bases and J by 7 bases, leaving 19 bases between them. Germline-derived CDR1 and CDR2 are SGDLS and YYNGEE. The CDR3 has 15 amino acids. The CDR3 DNA sequence: TGTGCCAGCAGCGAAGGACAGACGATAATTGGTGGCTACACCTTC. It codes for CASSEGQTIIGGYTF.

The chain joins TRBV24-1 to TRBJ2-3, with TRBD2 matching over 9 bases. Trimming took 2 bases from V and 4 from J; bases not matched to a gene: 3. In germline, CDR1 is KGHDR, CDR2 SFDVKD. The CDR3 spans 15 residues. CDR3 DNA: TGTGCCACCAGTGATTCACGGACTAGCGCAGATACGCAGTATTTT. Amino acids: CATSDSRTSADTQYF.

The genes are TRBV10-3 and TRBJ2-7; D tentatively reads TRBD1 or TRBD2 (5 bases each). Trimming removed 3 bases from V and 5 bases from J, with 11 bases in between. This CDR3 comprises 13 residues. Per the germline V gene, CDR1 is ENHRY and CDR2 is SYGVKD. The CDR3 DNA is TGTGCCATCAGTGAAAGGGAGACAGACGAGCAGTACTTC. Its protein product is CAISERETDEQYF.

V is TRBV28 and J is TRBJ1-2; tentatively, D is TRBD1 (6 bases). The V end was cut by 8 bases, the J end by 4 bases, with 20 bases between. CDR1 is MDHEN and CDR2 is SYDVKM in the germline V gene. The CDR3 contains 15 residues. The CDR3 here is CASGAAQGLSYGYTF. The CDR3 DNA reads TGTGCCAGCGGGGCAGCCCAGGGGCTGAGCTATGGCTACACCTTC.

This clonotype appeared a few times. The chain links TRBV6-6 to TRBJ2-7; D gene uncertain. The germline V gene encodes CDR1 MNHNY and CDR2 SVGAGI (reference sequence). V was pared by 6 bases and J by 5 bases, with 11 bases between. There are 12 residues in the CDR3. The CDR3 spells CASSPLSNEQYF. The CDR3, as DNA: TGTGCCAGCAGCCCCCTTTCAAACGAGCAGTACTTC.

This clonotype was detected only a few times. CDR3: CASSYAGNPGTEAFF. CDR3 nucleotide sequence: TGTGCCAGCAGCTATGCCGGGAACCCAGGAACTGAAGCTTTCTTT. V gene TRBV13 combines with J gene TRBJ1-1; D is uncertain. Per germline, CDR1 PRHDT and CDR2 FYEKMQ (reference sequence). V was cut by 4 bases and J by 5 bases, with 17 bases left in between. The CDR3 consists of 15 residues.

This clonotype was detected only a few times. The chain joins TRBV6-2 or TRBV6-3 to TRBJ2-7; D gene unclear. V was trimmed by 2 bases and J by 0 bases, leaving 11 bases between them. From germline, CDR1 is MNHEY and CDR2 SVGEGT. This CDR3 spans 15 amino acids. CDR3 in amino acids: CASSYRAANSYEQYF. The CDR3 DNA reads as TGTGCCAGCAGTTACCGGGCGGCGAACTCCTACGAGCAGTACTTC.

This chain links TRBV7-6 with TRBJ1-1, with 7 bases aligning to TRBD1. This CDR3 comprises 16 residues. The germline V gene encodes CDR1 SGHVS and CDR2 FNYEAQ. J was trimmed by 5 bases and V by 6 bases; bases with no gene match: 15. This chain's CDR3 is CASRKQGRGGRTEAFF. The CDR3 bases are TGTGCCAGCAGGAAACAGGGGAGAGGAGGTAGGACTGAAGCTTTCTTT.

The chain combines TRBV6-5 with TRBJ2-5, with TRBD2 matching 13 bases. Germline V lookup: CDR1 MNHEY, CDR2 SVGAGI. This CDR3 is built from 19 residues. With 2 bases clipped from V and 11 bases from J, the junction kept 20 bases outside the gene matches. CDR3 loop: CASSYLPLLAGGSYNEQYF. As DNA, the CDR3 is TGTGCCAGCAGTTACCTACCTTTACTAGCGGGGGGGTCCTACAATGAGCAGTACTTC.

This sequence joins TRBV6-6 and TRBJ2-1; 9 positions agree with TRBD2. The trim removed 5 bases at V and 7 bases at J, leaving 12 bases unmatched. Germline V CDR1 and CDR2: MNHNY, SVGAGI (reference sequence). The CDR3 spans 16 residues. In nucleotides, the CDR3 is TGTGCCAGCAGTCCCCAACTAGCGGGTCCCGGGAATGAGCAGTTCTTC. Its protein product is CASSPQLAGPGNEQFF.

This clonotype was detected a few times. The V gene is TRBV3-1, the J gene TRBJ2-3; 16 bases map to TRBD2. Germline trimming cut 2 bases from V and 2 bases from J; bases unmatched to any gene: 4. This CDR3 has 18 amino acids. Germline CDR1 and CDR2: LGHDT and YNNKEL (reference sequence). The CDR3 DNA follows: TGTGCCAGCAGCCAACCGGGACTAGCGGGAGGGCCCACAGATACGCAGTATTTT. Its protein is CASSQPGLAGGPTDTQYF.

Concerning this clonotype: A junction boundary mismatches the germline segment, possibly from a read error. V usage is TRBV12-3 or TRBV12-4 and J usage is TRBJ2-5; perhaps TRBD1 as D (5 bases). There are 14 residues in the CDR3. DNA for the CDR3: TGTGCCAGCAGTCCTCAGGGTTGGCGAGAGACCCTGTACTTC. Translation: CASSPQGWRETLYF.

This chain links TRBV20-1 with TRBJ2-1; 10 bases are a match to TRBD2. The CDR3 length is 19 residues. After removal of 1 base from V and 0 bases from J, the junction contained 12 bases not matched to a gene. Germline loops: CDR1 DFQATT, CDR2 SNEGSKA (reference sequence). Written as DNA, the CDR3 is TGCAGTGCTAGAGTTGTGACTAGCGGGTTCAGGAGCTCCTACAATGAGCAGTTCTTC. Translating gives CSARVVTSGFRSSYNEQFF.

The V and J genes are TRBV7-2 and TRBJ2-1; D may be TRBD1 (6 bases). Trimming stripped 5 bases from V and 6 bases from J, with 17 bases between. The CDR3 is 15 amino acids. Germline assignment: CDR1 SGHTA and CDR2 FQGNSA. The DNA for the CDR3 is TGTGCCAGCAGCCCCCGACAGGATGGAGGCAATGAGCAGTTCTTC. Its protein product is CASSPRQDGGNEQFF.

This clonotype came up a few times. The chain links TRBV15 to TRBJ2-5; D not resolved. Germline V gene lookup returns CDR1 LNHNV and CDR2 YYDKDF (reference sequence). CDR3 length: 14 residues. V lost 0 bases and J lost 4, with 9 bases in between. In DNA form, the CDR3 reads TGTGCCACCAGCAGAGATAGGGCAGGAGAGACCCAGTACTTC. Translating gives CATSRDRAGETQYF. Variable domain in full (rest from reference TRBV15 and TRBJ2-5): DAMVIQNPRYQVTQFGKPVTLSCSQTLNHNVMYWYQQKSSQAPKLLFHYYDKDFNNEADTPDNFQSRRPNTSFCFLDIRSPGLGDTAMYLCATSRDRAGETQYFGPGTRLLVL.

The rearrangement uses TRBV3-1 and TRBJ2-7, with TRBD2 matching over 14 bases. V lost 5 bases and J lost 5; bases outside the gene matches: 5. This CDR3 has 15 residues. The germline gives CDR1 LGHDT, CDR2 YNNKEL (reference sequence). This chain's CDR3 is CASSWTSGRINEQYF. CDR3 bases: TGTGCCAGCAGCTGGACTAGCGGGAGGATCAACGAGCAGTACTTC.

The gene calls are TRBV7-8 and TRBJ2-7; D unresolved. The CDR3 totals 12 residues. Germline CDR1 SGHVS, CDR2 FQNEAQ. The V end lost 2 bases, the J end lost 9 bases, and 11 bases lay between the germline ends. The CDR3 sequence: CASSLHADTQYF. CDR3 nucleotides: TGTGCCAGCAGCTTACATGCTGATACGCAGTACTTC.

The sample holds a few counts of this clonotype. The chain recombines TRBV6-1 with TRBJ2-1; 15 nucleotides align to TRBD2. The CDR3 has 19 residues. Germline CDR1 and CDR2: MNHNS and SASEGT. V shed 5 bases and J 4 bases; nucleotides not matched to a gene: 12. CDR3 nucleotide sequence: TGTGCCAGCAGTCCTCGGACTAGCGGGAGGGCCGACCTTTACAATGAGCAGTTCTTC. This translates into CASSPRTSGRADLYNEQFF.